Listed here are 18 T cell receptor beta chains from one sample, sequenced in a study of T cells in Graves' hyperthyroidism and ophthalmopathy. Using RNA transcripts as the source, TCR beta CDR3 regions were amplified. RT-PCR in the first round (using the HTBI primer set) targeted the TCR CDR3. Each CDR3 protein gets one entry after TCRdb re-called the multiplex PCR reads with MiXCR. Among 530,000 or so distinct CDR3 sequences listed, around 22% were seen once. Sequenced material: blood. The origin of the receptors is a woman in her twenties or thirties with Graves' ophthalmopathy.

The chain links TRBV12-3 or TRBV12-4 to TRBJ1-5, with a weak D call TRBD1 (5 bases). The V end lost 7 bases, the J end lost 5 bases, and 12 bases lay between the germline ends. This CDR3 has 13 residues. Here the CDR3 reads CASTPRDDQPQHF. CDR3 bases: TGTGCCAGCACCCCCAGGGATGATCAGCCCCAGCATTTT.

This clonotype has a handful of counts. This sequence joins TRBV7-6 and TRBJ2-7, with D possibly being TRBD1 (5 bases). CDR3 length equals 13 residues. V lost 3 bases, J lost 4 bases, and 10 bases lay in between. Germline CDR1 reads SGHVS; CDR2 reads FNYEAQ. Here the CDR3 DNA reads TGTGCCAGCAGCTTTCGCCAGGGATACGAGCAGTACTTC. This gives the protein CASSFRQGYEQYF.

This clonotype was seen at least ten times. DNA of the CDR3: TGTGCCACCGCCCTCCGCTACACCTTC. This sequence encodes CATALRYTF. This chain joins TRBV24-1 and TRBJ1-2; D gene unclear. V was trimmed by 9 bases and J by 9 bases, leaving 7 bases between them. Germline CDR1 is KGHDR and CDR2 is SFDVKD. This CDR3 has 9 residues.

The chain combines TRBV19 with TRBJ1-5; D gene uncertain. V lost 0 bases and J lost 7, with 4 bases in between. The CDR3 is 12 residues long. Per the germline V gene, CDR1 is LNHDA and CDR2 is SQIVND (reference sequence). In DNA, the CDR3 is TGTGCCAGTAGTATAGAGGAACAGCCCCAGCATTTT. Its protein product is CASSIEEQPQHF.

This clonotype has ten or more counts. The J gene is TRBJ2-7, the V gene TRBV20-1, with TRBD1 matching 11 bases. V lost 2 bases and J lost 5; bases outside the gene matches: 5. The CDR3 is made up of 14 amino acids. The germline CDR1 and CDR2 sequences are DFQATT and SNEGSKA (reference sequence). CDR3 bases: TGCAGTGCTAGACCCGGACAGGGGGCCCACGAGCAGTACTTC. As protein: CSARPGQGAHEQYF.

This clonotype was seen repeatedly, ten times or more. This chain uses TRBV6-5 with TRBJ2-7; TRBD1 agrees at 9 bases. CDR3 length: 14 residues. CDR1 is MNHEY, CDR2 SVGAGI, per germline. V lost 4 bases to trimming and J lost 4 bases; unmatched junction nucleotides: 5. CDR3 region: CASSSTGGGYEQYF. The DNA for the CDR3 is TGTGCCAGCAGTTCCACAGGGGGCGGGTACGAGCAGTACTTC.

The V gene is TRBV12-3 or TRBV12-4, the J gene TRBJ1-1; tentative D call: TRBD1 (6 bases). The CDR3 contains 14 residues. The V end was cut by 6 bases, the J end by 4 bases, with 15 bases between. CDR3 protein: CASRDQGRVTEAFF. The CDR3, as DNA: TGTGCCAGCAGGGACCAGGGGAGGGTCACTGAAGCTTTCTTT.

Only a few counts were recorded for this clonotype. This rearrangement joins TRBV11-1 to TRBJ2-2; TRBD2 matches at 11 bases. The CDR3 covers 19 residues. Germline V lookup: CDR1 SGHAT, CDR2 FQDESV (reference sequence). The V segment lost 5 bases and the J segment 4 bases; nucleotides outside the gene matches: 15. In nucleotides, the CDR3 is TGTGCCAGCAGCCAGAGGGGCCTAGCGGGGGGCCCAGTCACCGGGGAGCTGTTTTTT. It translates to CASSQRGLAGGPVTGELFF. Filled out from reference TRBV11-1 and TRBJ2-2, the complete variable domain reads EAEVAQSPRYKITEKSQAVAFWCDPISGHATLYWYRQILGQGPELLVQFQDESVVDDSQLPKDRFSAERLKGVDSTLKIQPAELGDSAMYLCASSQRGLAGGPVTGELFFGEGSRLTVL.

In the case of this clonotype: The junction departs from the called germline gene at one end, perhaps through a read error. This chain links TRBV7-7 with TRBJ2-5; weak D call: TRBD2 (6 bases). Germline V gene lookup returns CDR1 SSHAT and CDR2 FNYEAQ (reference sequence). This CDR3 comprises 15 residues. CDR3 region: CASSLTPGLQETQYF. CDR3 in DNA: TGTGCTAGCAGCTTAACCCCGGGACTCCAAGAGACCCAGTACTTC.

This clonotype was counted a few times. The chain combines TRBV20-1 with TRBJ2-7, with 9 bases lining up with TRBD1. This CDR3 spans 14 amino acids. After removal of 0 bases from V and 1 base from J, the junction contained 1 base not matched to a gene. Germline-derived CDR1 and CDR2 are DFQATT and SNEGSKA (reference sequence). CDR3 sequence reads: CSARDGQGSYEQYF. Here the CDR3 DNA reads TGCAGTGCTAGAGATGGACAGGGGTCCTACGAGCAGTACTTC.

The sample holds many counts of this clonotype. The chain has TRBV18 and TRBJ1-2; D is ambiguous. Germline values: CDR1 KGHSH, CDR2 LQKENI. This CDR3 region has 14 residues. The V and J ends lost 3 bases and 5 bases respectively, with 13 bases between them. This chain's CDR3 is CASSPSTVVYGYTF. As DNA, the CDR3 is TGTGCCAGCTCACCGTCAACGGTAGTTTATGGCTACACCTTC.

At least ten counts were recorded for this clonotype. The chain has TRBV7-9 and TRBJ2-5; the match to TRBD2 covers 7 bases. The ends lost 11 bases at V and 5 bases at J; junction bases unmatched: 5. Germline lookup yields CDR1 SEHNR and CDR2 FQNEAQ (reference sequence). The CDR3 sequence is 11 residues long. The CDR3 region is CAAGEAETQYF. The CDR3, as DNA: TGTGCCGCGGGGGAAGCGGAGACCCAGTACTTC.

This clonotype occurred a few times. This sequence joins TRBV7-9 and TRBJ1-1; D is unclear. The CDR3 is 13 amino acids. Germline V CDR1 and CDR2: SEHNR, FQNEAQ (reference sequence). V was shortened by 5 bases and J by 3 bases, with 10 bases between the two germline ends. The CDR3 loop is CASSEPSYTEAFF. CDR3 DNA sequence: TGTGCCAGCAGCGAGCCATCGTACACTGAAGCTTTCTTT.

This clonotype was seen many times. The chain uses TRBV6-1 and TRBJ2-2; D may correspond to TRBD1 or TRBD2 (5 bases each). Germline V gives CDR1 MNHNS, CDR2 SASEGT. The CDR3 consists of 14 residues. Trimming shortened V by 6 bases and J by 8 bases, and 16 bases separated the two germline ends. The CDR3 bases are TGTGCCAGCAGACGGGACGGCATCATAGGGGAGCTGTTTTTT. The encoded protein is CASRRDGIIGELFF.

This clonotype was seen at least ten times. The chain recombines TRBV5-1 with TRBJ1-3; D uncertain. Germline-derived CDR1 and CDR2 are SGHRS and YFSETQ. CDR3 length equals 12 residues. The V end lost 0 bases, the J end lost 6 bases, and 4 bases lay between the germline ends. The CDR3 region is CASSLGENTIYF. The CDR3 region has the DNA TGCGCCAGCAGCTTGGGGGAAAACACCATATATTTT.

The chain has TRBV30 and TRBJ1-6; 8 bases agree with TRBD1. V lost 2 bases to trimming and J lost 9 bases; unmatched junction nucleotides: 6. CDR1 GTSNPN and CDR2 SVGIG come from the germline V gene (reference sequence). This CDR3 spans 14 amino acids. The CDR3 DNA follows: TGTGCCTGGAGTCGCAGGACAGGGAGTTCACCCCTCCACTTT. Its translation is CAWSRRTGSSPLHF. The whole variable domain, filled in from reference TRBV30 and TRBJ1-6, reads SQTIHQWPATLVQPVGSPLSLECTVEGTSNPNLYWYRQAAGRGLQLLFYSVGIGQISSEVPQNLSASRPQDRQFILSSKKLLLSDSGFYLCAWSRRTGSSPLHFGNGTRLTVT.

The genes are TRBV15 and TRBJ1-5; D call uncertain. The CDR3 is 14 residues long. Germline lookup yields CDR1 LNHNV and CDR2 YYDKDF (reference sequence). V was clipped by 0 bases and J by 3 bases, with 6 bases between them. In DNA form, the CDR3 reads TGTGCCACCAGCAGAGATCGGCTCAATCAGCCCCAGCATTTT. Protein sequence: CATSRDRLNQPQHF.

Regarding this clonotype: This may be a read error, as it is one base from a much larger clone. Without the conserved terminal phenylalanine or tryptophan, this CDR3 likely stems from a read error. The chain uses TRBV2 and TRBJ1-2, with TRBD1 identical over 7 bases. The germline gives CDR1 SNHLY, CDR2 FYNNEI. Trimming cost V 0 bases and J 8 bases; bases outside gene matches: 6. This CDR3 contains 14 residues. CDR3 in amino acids: CASSEARGPHGYTV. As DNA, the CDR3 is TGTGCCAGCAGTGAAGCGAGGGGGCCTCACGGCTACACCGTC.